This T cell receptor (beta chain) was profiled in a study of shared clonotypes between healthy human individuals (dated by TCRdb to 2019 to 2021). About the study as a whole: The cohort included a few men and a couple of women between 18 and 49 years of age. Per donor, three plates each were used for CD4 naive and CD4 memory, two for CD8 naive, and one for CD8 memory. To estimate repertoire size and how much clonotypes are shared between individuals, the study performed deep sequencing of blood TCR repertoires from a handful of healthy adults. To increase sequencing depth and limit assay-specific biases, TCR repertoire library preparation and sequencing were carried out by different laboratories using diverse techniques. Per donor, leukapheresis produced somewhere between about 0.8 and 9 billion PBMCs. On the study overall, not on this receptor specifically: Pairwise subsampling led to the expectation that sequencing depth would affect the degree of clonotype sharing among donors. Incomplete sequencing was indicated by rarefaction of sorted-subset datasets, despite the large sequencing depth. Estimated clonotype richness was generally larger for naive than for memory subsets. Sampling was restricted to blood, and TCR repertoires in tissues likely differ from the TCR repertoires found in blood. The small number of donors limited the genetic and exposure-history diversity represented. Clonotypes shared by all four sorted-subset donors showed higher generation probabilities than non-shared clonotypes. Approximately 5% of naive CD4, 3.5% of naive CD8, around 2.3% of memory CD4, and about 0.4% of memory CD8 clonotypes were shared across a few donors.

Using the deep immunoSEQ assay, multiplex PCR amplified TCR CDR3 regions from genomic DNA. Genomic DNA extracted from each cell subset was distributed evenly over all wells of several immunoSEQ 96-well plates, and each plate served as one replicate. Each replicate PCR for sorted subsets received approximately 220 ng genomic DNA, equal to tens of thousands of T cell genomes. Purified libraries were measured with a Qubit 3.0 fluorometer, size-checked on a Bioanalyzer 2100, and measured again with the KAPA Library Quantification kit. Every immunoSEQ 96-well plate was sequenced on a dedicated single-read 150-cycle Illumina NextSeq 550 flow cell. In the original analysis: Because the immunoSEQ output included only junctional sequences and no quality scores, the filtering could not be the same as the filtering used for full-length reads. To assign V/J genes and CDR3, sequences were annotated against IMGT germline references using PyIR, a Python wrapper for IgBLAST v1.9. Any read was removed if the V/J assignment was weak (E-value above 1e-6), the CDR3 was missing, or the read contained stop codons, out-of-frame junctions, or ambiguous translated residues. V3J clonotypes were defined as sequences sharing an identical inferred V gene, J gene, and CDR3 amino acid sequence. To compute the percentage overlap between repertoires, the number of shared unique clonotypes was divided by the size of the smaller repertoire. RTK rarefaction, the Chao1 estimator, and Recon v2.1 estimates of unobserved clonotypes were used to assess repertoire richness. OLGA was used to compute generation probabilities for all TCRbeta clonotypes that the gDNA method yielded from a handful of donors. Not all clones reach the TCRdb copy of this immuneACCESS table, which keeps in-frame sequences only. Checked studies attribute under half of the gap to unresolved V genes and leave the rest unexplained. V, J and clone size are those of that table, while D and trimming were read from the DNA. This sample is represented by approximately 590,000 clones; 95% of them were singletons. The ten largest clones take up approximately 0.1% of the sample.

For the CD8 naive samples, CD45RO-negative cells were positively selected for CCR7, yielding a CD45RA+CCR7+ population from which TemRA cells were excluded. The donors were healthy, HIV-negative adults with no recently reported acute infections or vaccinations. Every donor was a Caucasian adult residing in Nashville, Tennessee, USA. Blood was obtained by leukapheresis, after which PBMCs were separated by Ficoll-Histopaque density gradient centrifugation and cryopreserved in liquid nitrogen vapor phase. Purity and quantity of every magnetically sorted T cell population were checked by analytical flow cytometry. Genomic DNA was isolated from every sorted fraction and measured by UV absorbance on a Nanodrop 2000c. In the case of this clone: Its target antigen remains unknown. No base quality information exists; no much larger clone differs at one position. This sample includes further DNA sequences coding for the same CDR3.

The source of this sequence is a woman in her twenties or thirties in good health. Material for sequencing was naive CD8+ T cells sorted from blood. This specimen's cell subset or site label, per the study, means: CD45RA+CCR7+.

The DNA sequence is given as TGCGCCAGCAGCTTGTCAGATACGCAGTATTTT. This yields the protein CASSLSDTQYF. This receptor chain uses TRBV5-1 and TRBJ2-3; there is no confident call for the D gene. The CDR3 spans 11 residues, from the cysteine through the phenylalanine. Kept here is only the CDR3 DNA, which spans 33 bases and is read in frame from base 1. V loses 1 base of germline sequence and J loses 4 bases, and the interval between the two ends is 1 base. From a lookup of the germline V gene, CDR1 and CDR2 are SGHRS and YFSETQ.